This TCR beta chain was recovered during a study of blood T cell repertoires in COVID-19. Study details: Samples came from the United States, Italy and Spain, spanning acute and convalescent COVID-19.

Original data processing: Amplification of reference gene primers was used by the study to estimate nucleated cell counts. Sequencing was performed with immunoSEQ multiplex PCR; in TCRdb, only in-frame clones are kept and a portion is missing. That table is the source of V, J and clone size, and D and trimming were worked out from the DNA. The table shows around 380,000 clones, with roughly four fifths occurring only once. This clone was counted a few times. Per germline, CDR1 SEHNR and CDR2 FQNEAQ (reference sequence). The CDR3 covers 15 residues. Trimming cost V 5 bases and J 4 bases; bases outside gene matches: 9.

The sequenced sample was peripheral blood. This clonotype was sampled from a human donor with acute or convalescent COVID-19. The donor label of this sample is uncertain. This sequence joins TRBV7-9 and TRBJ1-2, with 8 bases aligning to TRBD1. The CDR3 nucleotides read TGTGCCAGCAGCCCCCGGACAGGGTTCGGCTATGGCTACACCTTC. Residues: CASSPRTGFGYGYTF.